The rows below give T cell receptor beta chains drawn from one sample of a study of cytotoxic CD8 clonotypes in ibrutinib-treated CLL. Here immunoSEQ multiplex PCR was the method, and the copy in TCRdb shows in-frame clones only, minus some. The sample includes over 130,000 clones, 65% to 85% of them seen just once. The source material was PBMCs, sampled after 36 months of ibrutinib treatment. The receptor set was obtained from a human donor with chronic lymphocytic leukemia. CDR3s include the opening cysteine and the closing phenylalanine or tryptophan. The D gene is left open where the match is weak. Some rows mark clone size as missing; the rest say once, few, many or name a class of expanded clone.

CDR3 protein: CAFRGLGPQHF
CDR3 DNA: TGTGCCTTCAGGGGTTTAGGGCCCCAGCATTTT
clone size: .
J gene: TRBJ1-5
D gene: .
V gene: TRBV30

CDR3 protein: CASSSPDRGDSPLHF
CDR3 DNA: TGTGCCAGCAGTTCCCCCGACAGGGGAGATTCACCCCTCCACTTT
clone size: .
J gene: TRBJ1-6
D gene: TRBD1
V gene: TRBV28

CDR3 protein: CASSYSLIRQETQYF
CDR3 DNA: TGTGCCAGCAGTTACTCCCTAATTAGGCAAGAGACCCAGTACTTC
clone size: .
J gene: TRBJ2-5
D gene: .
V gene: TRBV6-5

CDR3 protein: CASSPFQEGRTEAFF
CDR3 DNA: TGTGCCAGCAGCCCATTCCAGGAGGGGCGAACTGAAGCTTTCTTT
clone size: .
J gene: TRBJ1-1
D gene: .
V gene: TRBV7-2

CDR3 protein: CASSPFGGRATDTQYF
CDR3 DNA: TGCGCCAGCAGCCCGTTCGGCGGGAGGGCCACAGATACGCAGTATTTT
clone size: .
J gene: TRBJ2-3
D gene: TRBD2
V gene: TRBV5-1

CDR3 protein: CASSFGPGGVYEKLFF
CDR3 DNA: TGTGCCAGCAGTTTCGGCCCGGGAGGGGTGTATGAAAAACTGTTTTTT
clone size: .
J gene: TRBJ1-4
D gene: .
V gene: TRBV6-5

CDR3 protein: CASSFAYEEPPNGNYGYTF
CDR3 DNA: TGCGCCAGCAGCTTCGCCTACGAAGAACCCCCCAATGGCAACTATGGCTACACCTTC
clone size: once
J gene: TRBJ1-2
D gene: .
V gene: TRBV5-1

CDR3 protein: CASSYGQAKFVFF
CDR3 DNA: TGTGCCAGCAGTTACGGGCAGGCTAAATTCGTGTTCTTC
clone size: .
J gene: TRBJ2-1
D gene: .
V gene: TRBV6-5

CDR3 protein: CASRAGFLRNQPQHF
CDR3 DNA: TGTGCCAGCCGGGCAGGGTTTTTACGCAATCAGCCCCAGCATTTT
clone size: .
J gene: TRBJ1-5
D gene: .
V gene: TRBV28

CDR3 protein: CASSSLVVGGYTF
CDR3 DNA: TGTGCCAGCAGTTCCCTGGTCGTGGGTGGCTACACCTTC
clone size: .
J gene: TRBJ1-2
D gene: .
V gene: TRBV6-5

CDR3 protein: CSVRGGLAGIYNEQFF
CDR3 DNA: TGCAGCGTCCGAGGTGGACTAGCGGGGATCTACAATGAGCAGTTCTTC
clone size: .
J gene: TRBJ2-1
D gene: TRBD2
V gene: TRBV29-1

CDR3 protein: CAISDGTANSGNTIYF
CDR3 DNA: TGTGCCATCAGTGATGGGACAGCTAACTCTGGAAACACCATATATTTT
clone size: .
J gene: TRBJ1-3
D gene: TRBD1
V gene: TRBV10-3

CDR3 protein: CASSYSGTSGKETQYF
CDR3 DNA: TGTGCCAGCAGTTACAGCGGGACTAGCGGGAAGGAGACCCAGTACTTC
clone size: .
J gene: TRBJ2-5
D gene: TRBD2
V gene: TRBV6-5

CDR3 protein: CASSSVSTGELFF
CDR3 DNA: TGTGCCAGCAGCTCCGTGTCCACCGGGGAGCTGTTTTTT
clone size: .
J gene: TRBJ2-2
D gene: .
V gene: TRBV7-9

CDR3 protein: CASSLGTNTEAFF
CDR3 DNA: TGTGCCAGCAGCTTAGGGACGAACACTGAAGCTTTCTTT
clone size: few
J gene: TRBJ1-1
D gene: .
V gene: TRBV13

CDR3 protein: CASSPRRGDSGNTIYF
CDR3 DNA: TGTGCCAGCTCACCACGGCGTGGAGATTCTGGAAACACCATATATTTT
clone size: .
J gene: TRBJ1-3
D gene: .
V gene: TRBV18

CDR3 protein: CASRVAGPGYTF
CDR3 DNA: TGTGCCAGCCGAGTTGCCGGGCCGGGCTACACCTTC
clone size: .
J gene: TRBJ1-2
D gene: .
V gene: TRBV28

CDR3 protein: CAITSTSGGAREQFF
CDR3 DNA: TGTGCCATCACTAGCACTAGCGGGGGGGCCCGTGAGCAGTTCTTC
clone size: .
J gene: TRBJ2-1
D gene: TRBD2
V gene: TRBV10-3

CDR3 protein: CASSLAGTDHYGYTF
CDR3 DNA: TGTGCCAGCAGTTTAGCGGGGACAGACCACTATGGCTACACCTTC
clone size: .
J gene: TRBJ1-2
D gene: TRBD1
V gene: TRBV28

CDR3 protein: CASSEAGQVTDTQYF
CDR3 DNA: TGTGCCAGCAGCGAGGCGGGACAGGTCACAGATACGCAGTATTTT
clone size: once
J gene: TRBJ2-3
D gene: TRBD1
V gene: TRBV9